This is a list of T cell receptor beta chains from one sample in a study of cytomegalovirus exposure and HLA in healthy donors. Measured with immunoSEQ multiplex PCR; TCRdb has only the in-frame clones, and not every one. Of about 200,000 clones listed, about 86% were seen once; the top ten hold roughly 0.34%. Sequencing was done on a sample of PBMCs. These receptors were collected from a woman aged 25 to 45 in good health and CMV-seronegative. Both conserved end residues are part of each CDR3. D genes are given only for firm matches. Clone size is stated in some rows and not others, as once, few, many or a class when expanded.

- - TRBJ1-5 TRBV2 CASSEWGTSGRAGDTQHF TGTGCCAGCAGTGAATGGGGGACTAGCGGTCGAGCCGGAGATACGCAGCATTTT
- - TRBJ1-3 TRBV6-5 CASSFSSSGNTIYF TGTGCCAGCAGTTTCTCTTCATCTGGAAACACCATATATTTT
once - TRBJ2-7 TRBV5-1 CASSLSGENEQYF TGCGCCAGCAGCTTATCAGGGGAAAACGAGCAGTACTTC
- - TRBJ1-6 TRBV2 CASSQRQASYNSPLHF TGTGCCAGCAGTCAGAGACAGGCCTCCTATAATTCACCCCTCCACTTT
- TRBD2 TRBJ2-7 TRBV5-1 CASSLRASGGNSYEQYF TGCGCCAGCAGCTTGAGGGCTAGCGGGGGAAACTCCTACGAGCAGTACTTC
- - TRBJ2-7 TRBV11-2 CASSLGRQEQYF TGTGCCAGCAGCTTAGGTCGACAGGAGCAGTACTTC
- TRBD1 TRBJ2-7 TRBV30 CAGDRASYEQYF TGTGCCGGGGACAGGGCCTCCTACGAGCAGTACTTC
few TRBD1 TRBJ2-7 TRBV7-9 CASSSTFTGTGSYEQYF TGTGCCAGCAGCTCTACGTTCACCGGGACAGGCTCCTACGAGCAGTACTTC
- - TRBJ2-5 TRBV5-6 CASSLIWSQETQYF TGTGCCAGCAGCTTGATCTGGAGCCAAGAGACCCAGTACTTC
- - TRBJ1-5 TRBV6-1 CASSAYSGEPNQPQHF TGTGCCAGCAGTGCCTACTCGGGGGAGCCCAATCAGCCCCAGCATTTT
- - TRBJ2-7 TRBV5-1 CASSLGGGRQDSSYEQYF TGCGCCAGCAGCTTGGGGGGGGGACGACAGGATAGCTCCTACGAGCAGTACTTC
once - TRBJ2-2 TRBV5-4 CASSLFGSGTGELFF TGTGCCAGCAGCTTATTCGGGAGCGGTACCGGGGAGCTGTTTTTT
- TRBD1 TRBJ2-5 TRBV5-4 CASSGTGLEETQYF TGTGCCAGCAGCGGGACAGGGTTGGAAGAGACCCAGTACTTC
- - TRBJ2-1 TRBV9 CASKGDVAPYNEQFF TGTGCCAGCAAGGGGGATGTAGCCCCCTACAATGAGCAGTTCTTC
- - TRBJ2-7 TRBV2 CATSASSNSYEQYF TGTGCCACCTCAGCGAGTAGTAACTCCTACGAGCAGTACTTC
- - TRBJ1-4 TRBV9 CASSVEGWGATNEKLFF TGTGCCAGCAGCGTAGAGGGTTGGGGGGCAACTAATGAAAAACTGTTTTTT
- - TRBJ1-1 TRBV29-1 CSVSNSGGPTEAFF TGCAGCGTTTCGAACTCGGGGGGACCGACTGAAGCTTTCTTT
- - TRBJ2-5 TRBV7-3 CASSDPQWIIVDETQYF TGTGCCAGCAGTGACCCACAGTGGATCATCGTCGACGAGACCCAGTACTTC
- TRBD1 TRBJ1-5 TRBV5-1 CASSKGQAGQPQHF TGCGCCAGCAGCAAGGGACAGGCCGGCCAGCCCCAGCATTTT
- - TRBJ2-7 TRBV7-8 CASSLVARAGSTYEQYF TGTGCCAGCAGCTTAGTAGCCAGGGCAGGTTCTACCTACGAGCAGTACTTC
few - TRBJ2-2 TRBV29-1 CSVIIQGAGELFF TGCAGCGTTATCATACAGGGCGCCGGGGAGCTGTTTTTT
- TRBD2 TRBJ2-1 TRBV27 CASSSHGLAKYNEQFF TGTGCCAGCAGTTCGCATGGACTAGCGAAGTACAATGAGCAGTTCTTC
once - TRBJ1-2 TRBV11-2 CASSPWTEAYGYTF TGTGCCAGCAGTCCTTGGACTGAAGCCTATGGCTACACCTTC
- TRBD1 TRBJ1-2 TRBV6-1 CASSEIGTGSNYGYTF TGTGCCAGCAGTGAAATAGGGACAGGGTCTAACTATGGCTACACCTTC
- TRBD1 TRBJ2-1 TRBV2 CASSPADRGRVNEQFF TGTGCCAGCAGTCCCGCCGACAGGGGGCGGGTAAATGAGCAGTTCTTC
- TRBD1 TRBJ1-3 TRBV28 CASSFLDRDGNTIYF TGTGCCAGCAGTTTTCTGGACAGGGATGGAAACACCATATATTTT
- - TRBJ1-1 TRBV4-2 CASSQGRGRTEAFF TGTGCCAGCAGCCAAGGGAGAGGGCGGACTGAAGCTTTCTTT
- TRBD1 TRBJ2-4 TRBV19 CATQQGGGDIQYF TGTGCCACTCAGCAAGGGGGCGGAGACATTCAGTACTTC
- - TRBJ2-7 TRBV21-1 CAIREGQGNSYEQYF TGTGCCATTCGGGAGGGGCAGGGGAACTCCTACGAGCAGTACTTC
- TRBD1 TRBJ2-7 TRBV19 CASTSTGDSYEQYF TGTGCCAGTACCTCGACAGGGGACTCCTACGAGCAGTACTTC
- - TRBJ2-1 TRBV9 CASSATSLVEQFF TGTGCCAGCAGCGCCACTAGTCTGGTTGAGCAGTTCTTC
- TRBD1 TRBJ2-7 TRBV5-1 CASSFIRDRGYEQYF TGCGCCAGCAGCTTCATACGGGACAGGGGATACGAGCAGTACTTC
- - TRBJ1-2 TRBV6-1 CASSEQGYGYTF TGTGCCAGCAGTGAACAGGGATATGGCTACACCTTC
- TRBD1 TRBJ1-1 TRBV5-1 CASSTQGGQGRTAFF TGCGCCAGCAGCACCCAAGGGGGACAGGGAAGGACAGCTTTCTTT
- - TRBJ2-2 TRBV6-1 CASSRQVVNTGELFF TGTGCCAGCAGTCGCCAGGTTGTGAACACCGGGGAGCTGTTTTTT